The sample holds many counts of the clone carrying this T cell receptor beta chain. The time point is: newly diagnosed GD, antithyroid drugs for less than 3 months. RNA isolated from PBMCs was used to make the TCR library. Both iRepertoire HTBI primers and Arm-PCR of CDR3 regions were used to build the TCR beta libraries. TCRdb passed the multiplex PCR reads through MiXCR, listing each CDR3 protein once. Of about 450,000 distinct CDR3 sequences in the sample, 15% to 20% are singletons; the top ten hold about 10%. CDR3 length equals 13 residues. Germline CDR1 reads KGHSH; CDR2 reads LQKENI. Trimming removed 4 bases from V and 5 bases from J, with 9 bases in between. The sample belongs to a study of regulatory T cells in long-lasting Graves disease. These data were also filed under a second study, of T cells in Graves' hyperthyroidism and ophthalmopathy.

The chain recombines TRBV18 with TRBJ1-5; a possible D gene is TRBD1 (6 bases). The sequences come from peripheral blood mononuclear cells (PBMCs), collected at new diagnosis, from a patient treated with antithyroid drugs. The clonotype comes from a woman aged 30 to 39 with Graves disease. CDR3 sequence: CASSRGADQPQHF. CDR3 DNA sequence: TGTGCCAGCTCACGGGGGGCGGATCAGCCCCAGCATTTT.